The source of this T cell receptor beta chain is a study of control samples from healthy donors and cancer patients. Assay: immunoSEQ multiplex PCR; the TCRdb copy retains only in-frame clones and omits some. The profile shows roughly 86,000 clones, 91% of them singletons. The source material was blood. The receptor was derived from a man younger than 45 in good health.

The CDR3 loop reads CASSVGPDTEAFF. CDR3 bases: TGTGCCAGTAGTGTGGGGCCCGACACTGAAGCTTTCTTT. The chain joins TRBV19 to TRBJ1-1, with D tentatively TRBD1 (5 bases). The V end lost 5 bases, the J end lost 3 bases, and 10 bases lay between the germline ends. Per the germline V gene, CDR1 is LNHDA and CDR2 is SQIVND (reference sequence). CDR3 length: 13 amino acids.